The 20 T cell receptor beta chains listed next were all sequenced from one sample in a study of yellow fever vaccine responses in identical twins listed by TCRdb under 2018. Library prep was done by RT-PCR. This sample was sequenced with an Illumina HiSeq 2500. TCRdb redid the processing of the public reads, applying fastp at Q25 and MiXCR, and retained in-frame beta chains. Each record represents a unique CDR3 protein, reported with the most common genes and DNA among its rows. This sample lists 20,000 or so distinct CDR3 sequences; approximately 79% were detected once. The top ten constitute under 3% of the sample. Material: T cells from blood (PBMCs), unsorted or a sorted subset (not recorded which), obtained before or after yellow fever vaccination (not recorded which). These receptors came from a woman aged 18 to 35 who received the yellow fever vaccine. Donor details come from another sample of the same person, matched by shared clones.

V and J are TRBV6-9 and TRBJ2-2, with D perhaps TRBD2 (7 bases). The CDR3 is made up of 13 amino acids. Trimming left V 8 bases short and J 7 bases short, with 14 bases between. Germline V lookup: CDR1 MNHGY, CDR2 SVAAGI. CDR3 in amino acids: CASAAGEGGELFF. Here the CDR3 DNA reads TGTGCCAGCGCGGCAGGGGAGGGCGGGGAGCTGTTTTTT.

The rearrangement joins TRBV7-3 to TRBJ2-3; 9 bases align to TRBD2. Germline V lookup: CDR1 SGHTA, CDR2 FQGTGA. The CDR3 is made up of 15 amino acids. V trimming: 1 base; J trimming: 2 bases; junction bases outside the gene matches: 1. CDR3 coding DNA: TGTGCCAGCAGCTTAAGACTAGCGGACACAGATACGCAGTATTTT. Translated: CASSLRLADTDTQYF.

The genes are TRBV12-3 or TRBV12-4 and TRBJ1-6; 7 bases agree with TRBD1. The V and J ends lost 6 bases and 8 bases, in that order; junction bases with no gene match: 7. This CDR3 is 14 amino acids long. The CDR3 bases are TGTGCCAGCAGGACCGGGACAGTAGATTCACCCCTCCACTTT. This encodes CASRTGTVDSPLHF.

The chain carries TRBV13 and TRBJ2-5, with TRBD1 identical over 10 bases. CDR1 is PRHDT and CDR2 is FYEKMQ in the germline V gene (reference sequence). Unmatched junction bases numbered 5, after V lost 8 bases and J lost 5 bases. The CDR3 spans 13 residues. CDR3 amino acids: CASGDRGWETQYF. CDR3 DNA: TGTGCCAGCGGGGACAGGGGATGGGAGACCCAGTACTTC.

V is TRBV20-1 and J is TRBJ1-2, with TRBD1 matching over 10 bases. V dropped 6 bases and J dropped 4; count of bases not matched to a gene: 5. The CDR3 length is 13 residues. Germline V gene lookup returns CDR1 DFQATT and CDR2 SNEGSKA (reference sequence). The CDR3: CSAPTGGLYGYTF. CDR3 DNA: TGCAGTGCCCCGACAGGGGGCCTCTATGGCTACACCTTC.

This clonotype was seen a handful of times. The chain carries TRBV29-1 and TRBJ2-1; TRBD2 aligns across 10 bases. The CDR3 is 13 residues long. Germline V CDR1 and CDR2: SQVTM, ANQGSEA. J was trimmed by 6 bases and V by 6 bases; bases with no gene match: 5. Written as DNA, the CDR3 is TGCAGCGTGAGCGGGGGGGCCTTCAATGAGCAGTTCTTC. Residues: CSVSGGAFNEQFF.

The chain employs TRBV5-1 and TRBJ2-1; the match to TRBD2 covers 12 bases. The ends lost 0 bases at V and 6 bases at J; junction bases unmatched: 4. CDR1 is SGHRS and CDR2 is YFSETQ in the germline V gene. The CDR3 contains 16 residues. As DNA, the CDR3 is TGCGCCAGCAGCTTGGGACTAGCGGGAGTCTCCAATGAGCAGTTCTTC. This translates into CASSLGLAGVSNEQFF.

This clonotype turned up a few times. V is TRBV10-3 and J is TRBJ2-7; the match to TRBD2 covers 9 bases. V lost 3 bases, J lost 1 base, and 7 bases stayed unmatched. The germline V gene has CDR1 ENHRY and CDR2 SYGVKD. There are 16 residues in the CDR3. CDR3 residues: CAISEIAGVGSYEQYF. The CDR3 bases are TGTGCCATCAGTGAAATAGCGGGAGTCGGTTCCTACGAGCAGTACTTC.

V is TRBV2 and J is TRBJ1-2, with no clear D. Germline CDR1 SNHLY, CDR2 FYNNEI. The germline V and J ends were trimmed by 2 bases and 2 bases, with 9 bases remaining between them. This CDR3 is 14 amino acids long. The DNA of the CDR3 is TGTGCCAGCAGTGAAAGGGTACAGAACTATGGCTACACCTTC. Residues: CASSERVQNYGYTF. Supplemented by reference TRBV2 and TRBJ1-2, the full variable domain reads EPEVTQTPSHQVTQMGQEVILRCVPISNHLYFYWYRQILGQKVEFLVSFYNNEISEKSEIFDDQFSVERPDGSNFTLKIRSTKLEDSAMYFCASSERVQNYGYTFGSGTRLTVV.

The rearrangement links TRBV29-1 to TRBJ2-3, with D unresolved. V lost 1 base and J 5 bases, leaving 10 bases between the germline ends. Looked up from germline, CDR1 is SQVTM and CDR2 is ANQGSEA. CDR3 length equals 13 residues. The CDR3 region is CSVEAGKRDTQYF. CDR3 nucleotides: TGCAGCGTTGAAGCTGGGAAACGAGATACGCAGTATTTT.

This clonotype has a single count. The chain links TRBV10-1 to TRBJ2-3, with D possibly matching TRBD2 (7 bases). The CDR3 has 14 amino acids. Trimming removed 7 bases from V and 1 base from J, with 12 bases in between. CDR1 and CDR2 (germline): WNHNN, SYGVQD (reference sequence). The CDR3 bases are TGCGCCAGCAACGAGGGGGGGGGCACAGATACGCAGTATTTT. Translation gives CASNEGGGTDTQYF.

This clonotype was found a few times. The chain carries TRBV6-7 and TRBJ2-6; D gene ambiguous. TRBV6-7 is labeled an ORF, and its function is uncertain. The CDR3 is 18 residues long. Trimming removed 0 bases at V and 1 base at J, with 13 bases between. The CDR3 DNA reads as TGTGCCAGCAGTTACTCGGGCTCAGGCCCTTCTGGGGCCAACGTCCTGACTTTC. Its protein is CASSYSGSGPSGANVLTF.

This chain links TRBV7-1 with TRBJ1-4; a possible D gene is TRBD1 (5 bases). TRBV7-1 is an ORF, with its function uncertain. CDR3 length: 15 residues. V was clipped by 3 bases and J by 3 bases, with 11 bases between them. CDR3 DNA sequence: TGTGCCAGCAGCTCCTCCGGGGGTCCTAATGAAAAACTGTTTTTT. Protein: CASSSSGGPNEKLFF.

This chain uses TRBV9 with TRBJ2-7; possibly TRBD1 or TRBD2 for D (5 bases each). The V end lost 4 bases, the J end lost 5 bases, and 19 bases lay between the germline ends. This CDR3 contains 15 residues. CDR1 SGDLS and CDR2 YYNGEE come from the germline V gene. The CDR3 DNA reads as TGTGCCAGCAGCCCCGGGGCCTCTCCTTTCCACGAGCAGTACTTC. Encoded protein: CASSPGASPFHEQYF.

The chain carries TRBV12-3 or TRBV12-4 and TRBJ1-4, with TRBD1 matching over 9 bases. This CDR3 has 16 amino acids. The junction had 8 bases not matched to a gene; V was cut back by 4 bases and J by 5 bases. The CDR3 bases are TGTGCCAGCAGTTCCCAGCTCGGGACAGGGAATGAAAAACTGTTTTTT. This encodes CASSSQLGTGNEKLFF.

The chain joins TRBV11-1 to TRBJ2-3; 11 bases agree with TRBD1. J gave up 5 bases and V 1 base, and 2 bases lay outside the gene matches. This CDR3 has 15 amino acids. In germline, CDR1 is SGHAT, CDR2 FQDESV (reference sequence). The CDR3 sequence is CASSLGTGGRDTQYF. The CDR3 coding sequence is TGTGCCAGCAGCTTAGGGACAGGGGGCAGAGATACGCAGTATTTT.

Only one count was recorded for this clonotype. The chain uses TRBV12-3 or TRBV12-4 and TRBJ2-3; D is undetermined. V lost 7 bases, J lost 2 bases, and 16 bases lay in between. The CDR3 is 15 residues long. The CDR3 protein is CASTLMGTATDTQYF. CDR3 sequence (DNA): TGTGCCAGCACCCTTATGGGAACAGCCACAGATACGCAGTATTTT.

The chain uses TRBV20-1 and TRBJ2-1; no definite D call. Germline assignment: CDR1 DFQATT and CDR2 SNEGSKA (reference sequence). Between the trimmed V and J ends, which lost 3 bases and 0 bases, there was a span of 9 bases. The CDR3 runs 14 residues. CDR3 residues: CSARAPNSYNEQFF. In DNA form, the CDR3 reads TGCAGTGCTAGGGCTCCAAACTCCTACAATGAGCAGTTCTTC.

The chain employs TRBV7-9 and TRBJ1-2; 7 positions match TRBD1. The V segment lost 4 bases and the J segment 3 bases; nucleotides outside the gene matches: 5. Germline loops: CDR1 SEHNR, CDR2 FQNEAQ (reference sequence). CDR3 length: 14 amino acids. CDR3 region: CASSSYDRDYGYTF. CDR3 coding DNA: TGTGCCAGCAGCTCCTACGACAGGGACTATGGCTACACCTTC.

The chain couples TRBV27 to TRBJ2-1; D possibly uses TRBD1 or TRBD2 (7 bases each). Germline V CDR1 and CDR2: MNHEY, SMNVEV (reference sequence). The CDR3 covers 16 residues. Trimming shortened V by 5 bases and J by 4 bases, and 18 bases separated the two germline ends. The CDR3 here is CASSPEAGGAYNEQFF. The CDR3 DNA reads TGTGCCAGCAGTCCCGAAGCAGGGGGGGCATACAATGAGCAGTTCTTC.